This T cell receptor beta chain appears in the sequencing data of a study of blood T cell repertoires in COVID-19. Trimming pared 3 bases from V and 8 bases from J, leaving 8 bases between. The CDR3 runs 12 residues. In the original analysis: Estimation of nucleated cell counts was performed using reference gene primer amplification. Sequencing used immunoSEQ multiplex PCR; TCRdb keeps in-frame clones, though not all of them. V and J calls and clone size follow that table, whereas D and trimming were derived from the DNA. Among 90,000 or so clones, around 86% were seen once, and the ten largest hold about 5%. Enrolment of Seattle patients took place during active infection, and they were followed longitudinally.

The sample taken for sequencing was peripheral blood. The TCR was taken from a man in his sixties with COVID-19, enrolled during active disease. The chain uses TRBV12-3 or TRBV12-4 and TRBJ2-1; possibly TRBD2 for D (5 bases). CDR3 DNA: TGTGCCAGCAGTTTGTTGCGGGATGAGCAGTTCTTC. As protein: CASSLLRDEQFF.